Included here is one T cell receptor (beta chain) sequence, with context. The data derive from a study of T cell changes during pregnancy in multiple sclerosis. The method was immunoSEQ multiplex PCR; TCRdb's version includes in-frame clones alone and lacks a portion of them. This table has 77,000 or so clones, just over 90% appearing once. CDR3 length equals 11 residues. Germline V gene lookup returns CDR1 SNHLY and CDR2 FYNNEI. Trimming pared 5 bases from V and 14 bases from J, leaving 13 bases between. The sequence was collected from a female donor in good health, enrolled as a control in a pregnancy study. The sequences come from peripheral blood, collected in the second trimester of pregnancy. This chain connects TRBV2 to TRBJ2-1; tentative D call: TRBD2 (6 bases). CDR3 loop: CASSYQRAEFF. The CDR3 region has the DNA TGTGCCAGCAGTTACCAGCGGGCCGAGTTCTTC.